The rows below give T cell receptor beta chains drawn from one sample of a study of T cells in localized non-small cell lung cancer. Here immunoSEQ multiplex PCR was the method, and the copy in TCRdb shows in-frame clones only, minus some. The data contain approximately 88,000 clones, approximately 91% of them seen just once; the ten biggest clones take up 4.1%. Sample: PBMCs, taken before any cancer treatment. These receptors were collected from a woman between 35 and 75 years old with stage II squamous cell lung carcinoma. Each CDR3 is given with its conserved first and last residue. Fields, in order: CDR3 DNA, CDR3 protein, V gene, D gene, J gene, clone size, CDR3 length. D genes are given only for firm matches. The size entry is marked missing in some rows and otherwise reads once, few, many or a size class.

DNA: TGTGCCAGCACTCGTTCTGGAAACACCATATATTTT
CDR3: CASTRSGNTIYF
V: TRBV28
D: .
J: TRBJ1-3
size: .
length: 12

DNA: TGTGCCAGCAGCCAAGCCCTGTTCGGTTCACCCCTCCACTTT
CDR3: CASSQALFGSPLHF
V: TRBV4-2
D: .
J: TRBJ1-6
size: .
length: 14

DNA: TGTGCCAGTATACGGGACAGTGTGAACACTGAAGCTTTCTTT
CDR3: CASIRDSVNTEAFF
V: TRBV19
D: TRBD1
J: TRBJ1-1
size: .
length: 14

DNA: TGCGCCAGCAGTGTGGGGGGGGCTGAAGCTTTCTTT
CDR3: CASSVGGAEAFF
V: TRBV10-2
D: .
J: TRBJ1-1
size: .
length: 12

DNA: TGTGCCTGGAGTGTATTGAACGGTCCCTACGAGCAGTACTTC
CDR3: CAWSVLNGPYEQYF
V: TRBV30
D: .
J: TRBJ2-7
size: .
length: 14

DNA: TGTGCCAGCAGCTTTGGTCAGGGGAGGAATGAGCAGTTCTTC
CDR3: CASSFGQGRNEQFF
V: TRBV5-4
D: .
J: TRBJ2-1
size: .
length: 14

DNA: TGTGCCAGCAGTTACTCGGGGGGGGCAGAGGGCTACACCTTC
CDR3: CASSYSGGAEGYTF
V: TRBV6-6
D: .
J: TRBJ1-2
size: .
length: 14

DNA: TGTGCCAGCAGAGGGGGCGATGTTCAGCCCCAGCATTTT
CDR3: CASRGGDVQPQHF
V: TRBV27
D: TRBD1
J: TRBJ1-5
size: .
length: 13

DNA: TGTGCCAGCGCCAGTTTAGGGGGCTCCTACGAGCAGTACTTC
CDR3: CASASLGGSYEQYF
V: TRBV28
D: .
J: TRBJ2-7
size: few
length: 14

DNA: TGTGCCGGGGGACAGTCCTACGAGCAGTACTTC
CDR3: CAGGQSYEQYF
V: TRBV30
D: TRBD1
J: TRBJ2-7
size: .
length: 11

DNA: TGTGCCAGCAGTTCAACCGGGACAGGGGTTGAAAAACTGTTTTTT
CDR3: CASSSTGTGVEKLFF
V: TRBV27
D: TRBD1
J: TRBJ1-4
size: few
length: 15